This paragraph covers one T cell receptor (beta chain) sequence. Antigen: not known. The sample is drawn from a study of T-cell reconstitution after alpha-beta-depleted transplantation in children. The TCRbeta library incorporated unique molecular identifiers. Via MiXCR, TCRdb re-called the PCR reads, giving one row per CDR3 protein. The sample lists about 980,000 distinct CDR3 sequences; roughly 29% were seen once. The study's findings and limits: By about two months after transplant, alpha-beta T cells reportedly arose from several hundred graft clones that had expanded. Some patients owed their high day-60 TCRbeta diversity to surviving recipient T cells and thymic progenitors. Once a year had passed after transplant, T-cell counts and diversity came mostly from newly produced T cells.

The CDR3 has 15 amino acids. Trimming took 0 bases from V and 4 from J, leaving 12 bases between them. CDR1 MNHEY and CDR2 SMNVEV come from the germline V gene (reference sequence). Material: PBMCs, mostly from graft donor cells, obtained 360 days after TCRalphabeta/CD19-depleted stem cell transplant. The chain employs TRBV27 and TRBJ2-5; a possible D gene is TRBD2 (6 bases). The clonotype originates from a boy under two years old who had a stem cell transplant for SCID, so the T cells may come from the graft donor. The CDR3 nucleotides are TGTGCCAGCAGTTTATCGGGGCTTAGCGGAGAGACCCAGTACTTC. Translation gives CASSLSGLSGETQYF.